This T cell receptor beta chain appears in the sequencing data of a study of T cell repertoires in cytomegalovirus infection. About the study: CMV infection plus the matching HLA type was flagged by public TCR beta signatures.

Notes on the study in general: Cumulated frequencies of public TCR beta families served to identify carriers of CMV plus the relevant HLA.

This clonotype occurred a few times. Its antigen is still unknown. The CDR3 runs to 12 residues. Looked up from germline, CDR1 is LNHDA and CDR2 is SQIVND (reference sequence). The junction had 3 bases not matched to a gene; V was cut back by 10 bases and J by 1 base. TCRdb re-analysed the reads in MiXCR, keeping a single row per CDR3 protein. This table has 230,000 or so distinct CDR3 sequences, about 40% appearing once. Source: CD8+ T cells from cultured PBMCs, taken from culture after CMV antigen stimulation. The source is a human donor in good health (CMV status not recorded). Some clones in this sample may be carry-over from other donors' samples. The chain joins TRBV19 to TRBJ1-1; 7 nucleotides align to TRBD1. CDR3: CATRQGNTEAFF. The DNA of the CDR3 is TGTGCCACGAGACAGGGGAACACTGAAGCTTTCTTT.